Detailed here is one TCR beta chain. The data were produced by immunoSEQ multiplex PCR, yet TCRdb's version contains in-frame clones alone and is incomplete. The sample has over 450,000 clones, 70% to 90% seen once. The sample is drawn from a study of blood T cell repertoires in COVID-19. Study as a whole: Researchers got acute and convalescent COVID-19 samples from the United States, Italy and Spain. From T cells, B-cell-depleted T cells, or PBMCs came the material, which was cDNA or gDNA.

The CDR3 sequence is 13 residues long. J was trimmed by 5 bases and V by 7 bases; bases with no gene match: 5. Germline assignment: CDR1 MNHEY and CDR2 SVGAGI. This receptor was obtained from a woman aged 45-65 years with COVID-19, enrolled during active disease. The sample consisted of peripheral blood. J is TRBJ2-5 and V is TRBV6-5, with 9 bases that match TRBD1. The CDR3 DNA sequence: TGTGCCAGCAAGACAGGGGGTGAGGAGACCCAGTACTTC. Encoded protein: CASKTGGEETQYF.